The sequence of this T cell receptor beta chain was determined in a study of cytomegalovirus exposure and HLA in healthy donors. Study details: An early data release held 75 million to 100 million unique TCRs from HLA-typed donors.

Points on this clone: Its cognate antigen is unknown.

Study results and caveats: Researchers catalogued about 160 TCR beta chains as cytomegalovirus-associated.

PCR involved 60 Vbeta and 13 Jbeta primers. Here immunoSEQ multiplex PCR was the method, and the copy in TCRdb shows in-frame clones only, minus some. The repertoire consists of about 190,000 clones, with around 87% occurring once and the leading ten covering 1% to 1.5%. The sequence was collected from a man aged 30 to 45 in good health and CMV-seronegative. Material for sequencing was PBMCs.

The DNA of the CDR3 is TGTGCCAGCTCACCAGGCCAGTTTTACGAGCAGTACTTC. It yields the protein CASSPGQFYEQYF. The chain recombines TRBV18 with TRBJ2-7, with D unclear. V dropped 2 bases and J dropped 4 bases, with 9 bases sitting between them. Looked up from germline, CDR1 is KGHSH and CDR2 is LQKENI. The CDR3 is 13 residues long. The full variable domain, its missing parts supplied by reference TRBV18 and TRBJ2-7, is NAGVMQNPRHLVRRRGQEARLRCSPMKGHSHVYWYRQLPEEGLKFMVYLQKENIIDESGMPKERFSAEFPKEGPSILRIQQVVRGDSAAYFCASSPGQFYEQYFGPGTRLTVT.